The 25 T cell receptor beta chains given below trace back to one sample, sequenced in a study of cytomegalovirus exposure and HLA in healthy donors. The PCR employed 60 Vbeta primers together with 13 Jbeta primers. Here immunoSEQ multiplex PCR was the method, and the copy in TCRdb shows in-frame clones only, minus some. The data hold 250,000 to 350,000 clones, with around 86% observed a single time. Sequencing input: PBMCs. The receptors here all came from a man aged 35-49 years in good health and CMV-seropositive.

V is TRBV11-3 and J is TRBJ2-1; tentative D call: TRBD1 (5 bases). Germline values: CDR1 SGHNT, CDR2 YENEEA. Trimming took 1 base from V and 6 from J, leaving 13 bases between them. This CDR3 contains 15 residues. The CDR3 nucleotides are TGTGCCAGCAGCTTAGGCCAGGGTAGGGGCAATGAGCAGTTCTTC. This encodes CASSLGQGRGNEQFF.

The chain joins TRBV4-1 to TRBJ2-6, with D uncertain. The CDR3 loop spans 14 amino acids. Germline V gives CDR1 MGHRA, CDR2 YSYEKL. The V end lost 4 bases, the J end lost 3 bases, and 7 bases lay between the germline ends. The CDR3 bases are TGCGCCAGCAGCCTCGGTGTTGGGGCCAACGTCCTGACTTTC. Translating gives CASSLGVGANVLTF.

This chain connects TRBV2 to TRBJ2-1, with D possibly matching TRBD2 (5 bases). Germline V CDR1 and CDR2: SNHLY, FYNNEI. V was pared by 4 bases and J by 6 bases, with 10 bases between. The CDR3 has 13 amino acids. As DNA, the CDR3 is TGTGCCAGCAGTGCCCTAGCCGGCAATGAGCAGTTCTTC. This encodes CASSALAGNEQFF.

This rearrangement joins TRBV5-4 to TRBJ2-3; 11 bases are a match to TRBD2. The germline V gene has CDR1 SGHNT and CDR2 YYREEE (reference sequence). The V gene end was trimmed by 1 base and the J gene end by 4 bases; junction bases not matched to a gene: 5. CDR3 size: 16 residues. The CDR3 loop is CASSLLLAGDADTQYF. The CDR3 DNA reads TGTGCCAGCAGCTTGTTACTAGCGGGAGACGCAGATACGCAGTATTTT.

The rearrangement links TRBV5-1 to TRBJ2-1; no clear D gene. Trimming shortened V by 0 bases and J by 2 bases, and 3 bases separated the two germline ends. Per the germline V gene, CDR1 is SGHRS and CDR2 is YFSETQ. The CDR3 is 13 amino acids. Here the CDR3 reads CASSLATYNEQFF. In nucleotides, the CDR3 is TGCGCCAGCAGCTTGGCTACCTACAATGAGCAGTTCTTC.

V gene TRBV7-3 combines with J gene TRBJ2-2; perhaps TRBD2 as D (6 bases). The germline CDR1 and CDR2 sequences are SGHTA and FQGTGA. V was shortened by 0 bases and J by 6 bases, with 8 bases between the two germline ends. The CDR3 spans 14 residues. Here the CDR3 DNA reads TGTGCCAGCAGCTTAACGGAGGGGCCCGGGGAGCTGTTTTTT. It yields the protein CASSLTEGPGELFF.

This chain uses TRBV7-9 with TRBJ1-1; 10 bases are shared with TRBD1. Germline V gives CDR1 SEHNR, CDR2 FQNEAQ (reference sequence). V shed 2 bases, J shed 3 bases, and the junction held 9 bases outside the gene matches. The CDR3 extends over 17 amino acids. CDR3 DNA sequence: TGTGCCAGCAGCTTAAGGGGTCGGGGGACAGGGGACACTGAAGCTTTCTTT. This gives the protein CASSLRGRGTGDTEAFF.

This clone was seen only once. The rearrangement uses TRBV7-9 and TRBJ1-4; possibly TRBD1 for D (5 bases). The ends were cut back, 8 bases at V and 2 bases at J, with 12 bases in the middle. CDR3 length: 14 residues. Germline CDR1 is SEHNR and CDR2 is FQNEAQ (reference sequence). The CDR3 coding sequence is TGTGCCAGCTCCTACGGGGGGACTAATGAAAAACTGTTTTTT. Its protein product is CASSYGGTNEKLFF.

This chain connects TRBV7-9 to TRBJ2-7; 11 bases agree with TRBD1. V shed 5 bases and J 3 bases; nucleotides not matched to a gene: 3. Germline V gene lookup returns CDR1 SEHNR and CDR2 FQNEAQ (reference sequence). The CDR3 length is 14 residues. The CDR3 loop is CASSPGTGGYEQYF. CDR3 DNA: TGTGCCAGCAGCCCGGGGACAGGGGGCTACGAGCAGTACTTC.

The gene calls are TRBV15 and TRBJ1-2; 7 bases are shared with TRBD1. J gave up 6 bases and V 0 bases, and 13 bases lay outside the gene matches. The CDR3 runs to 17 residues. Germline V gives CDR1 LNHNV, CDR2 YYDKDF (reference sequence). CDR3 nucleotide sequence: TGTGCCACCAGCAGAGAAACGGAGGGGGCCGGGTCTCATGGCTACACCTTC. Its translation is CATSRETEGAGSHGYTF.

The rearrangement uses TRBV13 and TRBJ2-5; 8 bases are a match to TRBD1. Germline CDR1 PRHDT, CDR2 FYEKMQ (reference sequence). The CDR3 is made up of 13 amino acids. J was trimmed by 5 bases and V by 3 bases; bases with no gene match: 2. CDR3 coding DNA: TGTGCCAGCAGCTTCGGGGACAGGGAGACCCAGTACTTC. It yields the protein CASSFGDRETQYF.

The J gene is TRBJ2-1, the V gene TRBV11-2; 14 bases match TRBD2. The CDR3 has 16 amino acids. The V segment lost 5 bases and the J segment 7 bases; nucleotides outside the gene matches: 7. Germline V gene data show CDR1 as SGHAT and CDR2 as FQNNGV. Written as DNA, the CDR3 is TGTGCCAGCAGCACCACGAGGACTAGCGGGAGGAATGAGCAGTTCTTC. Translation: CASSTTRTSGRNEQFF.

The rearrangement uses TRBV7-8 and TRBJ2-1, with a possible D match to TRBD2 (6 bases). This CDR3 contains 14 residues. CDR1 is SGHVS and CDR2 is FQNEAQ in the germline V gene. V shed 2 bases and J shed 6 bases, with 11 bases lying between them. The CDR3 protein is CASSLLGTLNEQFF. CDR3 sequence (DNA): TGTGCCAGCAGCTTATTGGGGACTCTCAATGAGCAGTTCTTC.

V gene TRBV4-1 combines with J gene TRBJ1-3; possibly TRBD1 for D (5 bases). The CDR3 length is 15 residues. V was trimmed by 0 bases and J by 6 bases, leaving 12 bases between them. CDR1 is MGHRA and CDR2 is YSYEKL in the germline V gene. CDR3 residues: CASSQDGGTKNTIYF. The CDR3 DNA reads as TGCGCCAGCAGCCAAGATGGGGGGACGAAAAACACCATATATTTT.

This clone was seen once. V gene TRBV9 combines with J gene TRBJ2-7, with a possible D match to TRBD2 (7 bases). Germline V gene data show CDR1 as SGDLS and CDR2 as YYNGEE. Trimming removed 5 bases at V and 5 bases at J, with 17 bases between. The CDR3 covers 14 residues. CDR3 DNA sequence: TGTGCCAGCAGTGACGAGTGGGGGGGCGACGAGCAGTACTTC. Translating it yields CASSDEWGGDEQYF.

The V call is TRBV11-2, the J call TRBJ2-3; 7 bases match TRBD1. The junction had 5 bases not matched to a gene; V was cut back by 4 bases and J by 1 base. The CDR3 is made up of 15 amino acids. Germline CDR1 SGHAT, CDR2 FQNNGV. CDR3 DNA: TGTGCCAGCAGCTCGGACAGGCCCGGCACAGATACGCAGTATTTT. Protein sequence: CASSSDRPGTDTQYF.

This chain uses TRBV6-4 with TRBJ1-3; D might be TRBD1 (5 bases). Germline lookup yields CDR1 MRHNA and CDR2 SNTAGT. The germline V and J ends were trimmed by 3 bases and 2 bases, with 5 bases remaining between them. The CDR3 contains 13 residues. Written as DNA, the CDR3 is TGTGCCAGCAGTGAACAGGCTGGAAACACCATATATTTT. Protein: CASSEQAGNTIYF.

CDR3 sequence: CASSHSRGNTGELFF. The CDR3 DNA sequence: TGCGCCAGCAGCCATTCCCGGGGAAACACCGGGGAGCTGTTTTTT. The chain joins TRBV4-3 to TRBJ2-2; weak D call: TRBD2 (5 bases). This CDR3 comprises 15 residues. Trimming cost V 3 bases and J 2 bases, with 10 bases left between them. Germline assignment: CDR1 LGHNA and CDR2 YSLEER.

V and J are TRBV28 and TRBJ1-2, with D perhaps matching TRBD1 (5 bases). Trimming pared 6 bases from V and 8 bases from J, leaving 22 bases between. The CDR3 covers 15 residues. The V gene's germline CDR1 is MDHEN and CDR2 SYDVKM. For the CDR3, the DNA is TGTGCCAGCAGCTTCCCCCGCCAGGGCGCCCGAGGCTACACCTTC. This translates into CASSFPRQGARGYTF.

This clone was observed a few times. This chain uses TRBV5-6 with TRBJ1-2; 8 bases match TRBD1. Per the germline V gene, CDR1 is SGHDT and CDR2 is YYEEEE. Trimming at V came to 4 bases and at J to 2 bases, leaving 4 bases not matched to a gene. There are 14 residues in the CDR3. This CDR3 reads CASSGGQVNYGYTF. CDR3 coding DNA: TGTGCCAGCAGCGGGGGACAGGTCAACTATGGCTACACCTTC.

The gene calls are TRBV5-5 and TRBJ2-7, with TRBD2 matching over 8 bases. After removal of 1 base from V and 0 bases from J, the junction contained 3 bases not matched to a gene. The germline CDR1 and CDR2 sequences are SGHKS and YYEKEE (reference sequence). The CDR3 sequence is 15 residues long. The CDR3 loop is CASSLSGGNSYEQYF. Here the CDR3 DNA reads TGTGCCAGCAGCTTGTCGGGAGGGAACTCCTACGAGCAGTACTTC.

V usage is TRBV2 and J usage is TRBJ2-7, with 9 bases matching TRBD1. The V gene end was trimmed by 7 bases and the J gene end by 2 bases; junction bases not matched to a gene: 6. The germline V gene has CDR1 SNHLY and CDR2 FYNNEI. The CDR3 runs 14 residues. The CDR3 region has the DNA TGTGCCAGCATGGGGGACAGGGACCCCTACGAGCAGTACTTC. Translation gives CASMGDRDPYEQYF.

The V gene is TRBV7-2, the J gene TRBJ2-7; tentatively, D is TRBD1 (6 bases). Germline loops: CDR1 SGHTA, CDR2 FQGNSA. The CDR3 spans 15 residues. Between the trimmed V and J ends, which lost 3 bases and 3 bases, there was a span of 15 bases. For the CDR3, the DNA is TGTGCCAGCAGCTTCCGGACAGCTAATAACTACGAGCAGTACTTC. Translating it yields CASSFRTANNYEQYF.

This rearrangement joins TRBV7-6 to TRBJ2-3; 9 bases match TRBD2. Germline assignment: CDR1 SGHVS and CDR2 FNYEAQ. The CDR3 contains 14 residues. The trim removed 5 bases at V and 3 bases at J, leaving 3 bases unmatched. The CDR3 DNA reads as TGTGCCAGCAGCCCGACTAGCGGAACAGATACGCAGTATTTT. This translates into CASSPTSGTDTQYF.

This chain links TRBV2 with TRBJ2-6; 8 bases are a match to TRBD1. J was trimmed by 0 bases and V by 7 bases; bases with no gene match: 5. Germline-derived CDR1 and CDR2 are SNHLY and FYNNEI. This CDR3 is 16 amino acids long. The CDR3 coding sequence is TGTGCCAGCAAGACAGGGGTCCCCTCTGGGGCCAACGTCCTGACTTTC. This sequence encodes CASKTGVPSGANVLTF.